The clone carrying this TCR beta chain came up once. Its specificity is not known. CDR1 and CDR2 (germline): LGHNA, YSLEER. V shed 0 bases and J shed 2 bases, with 9 bases lying between them. The CDR3 spans 15 residues. The record originates from a study of blood T cells in healthy people across ages. Donors each provided roughly 10 milliliters of peripheral blood. Alongside a J-beta primer mix, a sample-barcoded 5' primer served in a second PCR lasting about 6 to 11 cycles. The template-switch adaptor was a 5' adaptor with 12 random nucleotides. It tagged each cDNA molecule. A single record per CDR3 protein comes from TCRdb applying MiXCR to the 5' RACE reads. The sample lists about 510,000 distinct CDR3 sequences, 27% seen once, with over 3.5% in the top ten. Study-level findings and limits: Samples with more naive T cells showed higher observed beta diversity.

A further study also used this sample, focusing on T cells of mothers and their children. That source notes: Relative to unrelated pairs, biologically related mother-child dyads exhibited marginally greater, non-significant overlap.

The V gene is TRBV4-3, the J gene TRBJ2-3; D gene ambiguous. This sequence was found in a boy aged 2-15 years in good health. Sequencing input: blood. CDR3 sequence (DNA): TGCGCCAGCAGCCAAGAGATACCTTCCACAGATACGCAGTATTTT. Its translation: CASSQEIPSTDTQYF.